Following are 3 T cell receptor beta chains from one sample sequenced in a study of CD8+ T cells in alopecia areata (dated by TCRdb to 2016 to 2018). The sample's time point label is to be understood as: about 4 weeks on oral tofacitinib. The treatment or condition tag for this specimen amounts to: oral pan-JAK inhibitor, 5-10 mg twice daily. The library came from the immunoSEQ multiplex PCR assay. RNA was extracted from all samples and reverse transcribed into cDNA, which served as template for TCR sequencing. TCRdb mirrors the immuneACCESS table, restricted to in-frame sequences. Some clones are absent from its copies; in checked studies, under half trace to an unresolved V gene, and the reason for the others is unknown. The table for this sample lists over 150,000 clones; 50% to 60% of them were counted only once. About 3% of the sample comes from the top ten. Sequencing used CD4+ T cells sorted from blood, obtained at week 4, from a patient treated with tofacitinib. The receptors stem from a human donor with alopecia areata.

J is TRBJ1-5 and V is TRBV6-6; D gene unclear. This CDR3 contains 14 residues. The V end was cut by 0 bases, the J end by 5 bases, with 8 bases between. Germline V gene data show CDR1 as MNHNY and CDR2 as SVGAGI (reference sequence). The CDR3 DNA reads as TGTGCCAGCAGTTACTCAACAGAGGATCAGCCCCAGCATTTT. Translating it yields CASSYSTEDQPQHF.

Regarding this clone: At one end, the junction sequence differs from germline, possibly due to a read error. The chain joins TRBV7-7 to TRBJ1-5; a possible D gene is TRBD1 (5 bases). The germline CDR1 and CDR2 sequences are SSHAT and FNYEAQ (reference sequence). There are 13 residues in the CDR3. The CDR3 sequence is CASSRGENQPQHF. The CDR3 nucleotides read TGTGCTAGCAGTCGGGGGGAGAATCAGCCCCAGCATTTT.

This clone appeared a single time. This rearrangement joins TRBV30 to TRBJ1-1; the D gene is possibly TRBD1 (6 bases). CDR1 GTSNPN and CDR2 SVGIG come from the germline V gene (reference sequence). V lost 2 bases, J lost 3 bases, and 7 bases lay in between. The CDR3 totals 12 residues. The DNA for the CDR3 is TGTGCCTGGAGTCAGGGGTACACTGAAGCTTTCTTT. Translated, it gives CAWSQGYTEAFF.